The 9 T cell receptor beta chains below were found in one sample sequenced in a study of response to subunit inactivated influenza vaccine. TCRdb independently ran MiXCR on the RT-PCR reads; one entry per CDR3 protein. The profile shows hundreds of thousands of distinct CDR3 sequences, 14% of them singletons. The sequences come from PBMCs from blood, collected 14 to 15 days before vaccination. The source of these receptors is a middle-aged man who received an inactivated influenza vaccine.

The rearrangement joins TRBV10-3 to TRBJ2-7; 10 bases agree with TRBD1. V lost 0 bases, J lost 4 bases, and 6 bases stayed unmatched. Germline V gene data show CDR1 as ENHRY and CDR2 as SYGVKD. The CDR3 sequence is 16 residues long. The CDR3 DNA is TGTGCCATCAGTGAGTCCGGAGGGGGACAGGGGTACGAGCAGTACTTC. Protein sequence: CAISESGGGQGYEQYF.

This chain uses TRBV5-1 with TRBJ1-5, with a possible D match to TRBD1 (6 bases). V lost 4 bases and J lost 0, with 11 bases in between. The CDR3 extends over 15 amino acids. Per the germline V gene, CDR1 is SGHRS and CDR2 is YFSETQ. CDR3 sequence: CASSEGTNSNQPQHF. In DNA form, the CDR3 reads TGCGCCAGCAGCGAAGGGACAAATAGCAATCAGCCCCAGCATTTT.

This clonotype has only a few counts. The chain joins TRBV7-9 to TRBJ2-5; 11 positions agree with TRBD1. Per the germline V gene, CDR1 is SEHNR and CDR2 is FQNEAQ (reference sequence). V dropped 4 bases and J dropped 5; count of bases not matched to a gene: 9. The CDR3 has 16 amino acids. CDR3 protein: CASSSSGQGVAETQYF. CDR3 bases: TGTGCCAGCAGCTCTTCGGGACAGGGGGTTGCTGAGACCCAGTACTTC.

This clonotype was found many times. The chain employs TRBV6-5 and TRBJ2-5; D is ambiguous. Trimming stripped 7 bases from V and 2 bases from J, with 14 bases between. The CDR3 sequence is 14 residues long. Germline V gives CDR1 MNHEY, CDR2 SVGAGI. CDR3 residues: CASTYCHDQETQYF. CDR3 in DNA: TGTGCCAGCACCTACTGTCACGATCAAGAGACCCAGTACTTC.

The table lists this clonotype with a few counts. This chain uses TRBV20-1 with TRBJ1-6; D remains unclear. Germline lookup yields CDR1 DFQATT and CDR2 SNEGSKA (reference sequence). Trimming pared 3 bases from V and 9 bases from J, leaving 15 bases between. The CDR3 length is 14 residues. The CDR3 DNA reads as TGCAGTGCTAGGACGACTGGCTCTCCTTCACCCCTCCACTTT. Residues: CSARTTGSPSPLHF.

The chain combines TRBV4-3 with TRBJ2-1; 8 bases align to TRBD2. The V segment lost 5 bases and the J segment 2 bases; nucleotides outside the gene matches: 8. The CDR3 consists of 16 residues. Germline V gene data show CDR1 as LGHNA and CDR2 as YSLEER. CDR3 sequence reads: CASSLTYGGAYNEQFF. The CDR3 DNA reads TGCGCCAGCAGCTTGACTTACGGGGGGGCCTACAATGAGCAGTTCTTC.

The chain combines TRBV7-9 with TRBJ2-1; possibly TRBD2 for D (6 bases). This CDR3 has 16 residues. Per germline, CDR1 SEHNR and CDR2 FQNEAQ (reference sequence). Trimming cost V 1 base and J 1 base, with 11 bases left between them. This chain's CDR3 is CASSLGGGMSYNEQFF. CDR3 nucleotide sequence: TGTGCCAGCAGCTTAGGAGGCGGGATGTCCTACAATGAGCAGTTCTTC.

Note on this clonotype: The germline gene is not matched at one end of the junction; a read error may be the cause. The chain carries TRBV6-5 and TRBJ2-5; a possible D gene is TRBD2 (6 bases). In germline, CDR1 is MNHEY, CDR2 SVGAGI. The CDR3 length is 16 residues. As DNA, the CDR3 is TGTGCCAGCAGTGACTCACGGACACCAAGCGGGGAGACCCAGTACTTC. Its translation: CASSDSRTPSGETQYF.

The table lists this clonotype with a few counts. The V gene is TRBV12-3 or TRBV12-4, the J gene TRBJ2-3; 8 bases agree with TRBD2. J gave up 2 bases and V 5 bases, and 9 bases lay outside the gene matches. The CDR3 loop spans 16 amino acids. CDR3 DNA: TGTGCCAGCAGTCCCCGGGGGGGACGGTTCACAGATACGCAGTATTTT. Encoded protein: CASSPRGGRFTDTQYF.